Following are 21 T cell receptor beta chains from one sample sequenced in a study of CD8+CD57+ T cells in acquired aplastic anemia. It was genomic DNA that served as the template for profiling TCR beta VDJ and CDR3. TCRdb re-called the reads through MiXCR, storing one row per CDR3 protein. The sample holds approximately 270,000 distinct CDR3 sequences, approximately 55% seen once. Sequences were obtained from sorted CD4+, CD8+, or CD8+CD57+ T cells (not recorded which) from PBMCs. These TCRs come from a human donor with severe aplastic anemia or a healthy control (not recorded which).

The V call is TRBV20-1, the J call TRBJ2-7; TRBD1 matches at 7 bases. The V gene end was trimmed by 4 bases and the J gene end by 4 bases; junction bases not matched to a gene: 10. Germline V gene data show CDR1 as DFQATT and CDR2 as SNEGSKA (reference sequence). This CDR3 comprises 14 residues. As DNA, the CDR3 is TGCAGTGCTAATTCACGGGACAGACCTTACGAGCAGTACTTC. It codes for CSANSRDRPYEQYF.

The chain joins TRBV2 to TRBJ1-1; possibly TRBD1 for D (6 bases). V was pared by 5 bases and J by 1 base, with 11 bases between. The CDR3 covers 14 residues. The V gene's germline CDR1 is SNHLY and CDR2 FYNNEI. In nucleotides, the CDR3 is TGTGCCAGCAGTACAGGGTGGACGAACACTGAAGCTTTCTTT. The encoded protein is CASSTGWTNTEAFF.

This clonotype was observed many times. The rearrangement links TRBV5-6 to TRBJ1-5; 7 positions agree with TRBD1. Germline CDR1 is SGHDT and CDR2 is YYEEEE. The CDR3 loop spans 14 amino acids. Losses at the gene ends were 2 bases for V and 7 bases for J; bases not matched to a gene: 6. CDR3: CASSFDREKQPQHF. As DNA, the CDR3 is TGTGCCAGCAGCTTCGACAGGGAAAAACAGCCCCAGCATTTT. The variable domain in full, completed from reference TRBV5-6 and TRBJ1-5, reads DAGVTQSPTHLIKTRGQQVTLRCSPKSGHDTVSWYQQALGQGPQFIFQYYEEEERQRGNFPDRFSGHQFPNYSSELNVNALLLGDSALYLCASSFDREKQPQHFGDGTRLSIL.

The rearrangement links TRBV24-1 to TRBJ2-5; 7 nucleotides match TRBD1. The CDR3 totals 15 residues. CDR1 and CDR2 from the germline V gene are KGHDR and SFDVKD. V shed 3 bases and J 4 bases; nucleotides not matched to a gene: 7. The chain's CDR3 is CATSDRVGQAETQYF. The CDR3 nucleotides are TGTGCCACCAGTGATAGAGTAGGACAGGCAGAGACCCAGTACTTC.

The rearrangement uses TRBV5-4 and TRBJ2-2; TRBD2 agrees at 8 bases. The CDR3 extends over 18 amino acids. V trimming: 0 bases; J trimming: 2 bases; junction bases outside the gene matches: 9. Germline loops: CDR1 SGHNT, CDR2 YYREEE (reference sequence). CDR3 residues: CASSLAPSGPLNTGELFF. The CDR3 nucleotides read TGTGCCAGCAGCTTGGCTCCTAGCGGGCCACTCAACACCGGGGAGCTGTTTTTT.

This chain joins TRBV29-1 and TRBJ2-7, with D perhaps matching TRBD1 or TRBD2 (5 bases each). V was clipped by 5 bases and J by 3 bases, with 17 bases between them. Germline CDR1 is SQVTM and CDR2 is ANQGSEA. The CDR3 is 14 residues long. CDR3 region: CSVYSGTGNYEQYF. The CDR3 nucleotides are TGCAGCGTTTATTCCGGGACGGGAAACTACGAGCAGTACTTC.

The rearrangement joins TRBV10-3 to TRBJ2-5, with D maybe TRBD2 (5 bases). Germline assignment: CDR1 ENHRY and CDR2 SYGVKD. The CDR3 consists of 13 residues. The V gene lost 10 bases and the J gene lost 5 bases, with 17 bases spanning the gap. The CDR3 protein is CATTTGMGETQYF. CDR3 DNA sequence: TGTGCCACGACAACGGGGATGGGGGAGACCCAGTACTTC.

The chain combines TRBV29-1 with TRBJ1-2; D unclear. The CDR3 consists of 12 residues. V lost 7 bases, J lost 5 bases, and 14 bases lay in between. CDR1 and CDR2 (germline): SQVTM, ANQGSEA. The CDR3 loop is CSGTNTGYGYTF. CDR3 sequence (DNA): TGCAGCGGTACTAACACTGGATATGGCTACACCTTC.

This clonotype was seen only a few times. The V and J genes are TRBV28 and TRBJ2-5; 7 bases agree with TRBD1. This CDR3 region has 15 residues. CDR1 and CDR2 from the germline V gene are MDHEN and SYDVKM. V lost 8 bases and J lost 0; bases outside the gene matches: 9. CDR3 residues: CASLPQGFNQETQYF. CDR3 DNA sequence: TGTGCCAGCCTTCCACAGGGGTTCAACCAAGAGACCCAGTACTTC.

This clonotype was picked up many times. This chain links TRBV20-1 with TRBJ1-6; TRBD1 matches at 7 bases. V shed 7 bases, J shed 6 bases, and the junction held 6 bases outside the gene matches. Germline CDR1 reads DFQATT; CDR2 reads SNEGSKA (reference sequence). This CDR3 has 13 amino acids. This CDR3 is CSVGTETNSPLHF. The CDR3 coding sequence is TGCAGTGTCGGGACAGAAACTAATTCACCCCTCCACTTT.

Points on this clonotype: The junction differs from germline at one of its ends, possibly a read error. V usage is TRBV5-1 and J usage is TRBJ1-6, with D unresolved. The CDR3 length is 15 residues. The V gene's germline CDR1 is SGHRS and CDR2 YFSETQ. The CDR3 loop is CASGLTAGLGSPLHF. CDR3 sequence (DNA): TGTGCCAGCGGGTTGACGGCCGGGCTCGGGTCACCCCTCCACTTT. Supplemented by reference TRBV5-1 and TRBJ1-6, the full variable domain reads KAGVTQTPRYLIKTRGQQVTLSCSPISGHRSVSWYQQTPGQGLQFLFEYFSETQRNKGNFPGRFSGRQFSNSRSEMNVSTLELGDSALYLCASGLTAGLGSPLHFGNGTRLTVT.

The rearrangement joins TRBV5-1 to TRBJ2-1; D is possibly TRBD1 or TRBD2 (5 bases each). Trimming took 0 bases from V and 2 from J, leaving 9 bases between them. The CDR3 loop spans 15 amino acids. Germline CDR1 and CDR2: SGHRS and YFSETQ. CDR3: CASSLVGETYNEQFF. Here the CDR3 DNA reads TGCGCCAGCAGCTTGGTGGGGGAGACCTACAATGAGCAGTTCTTC.

The rearrangement joins TRBV5-1 to TRBJ2-5; D call uncertain. The CDR3 has 12 amino acids. Trimming removed 2 bases at V and 9 bases at J, with 11 bases between. Germline V gene lookup returns CDR1 SGHRS and CDR2 YFSETQ. CDR3 sequence: CASSFQDGPQYF. CDR3 in DNA: TGCGCCAGCAGCTTCCAGGACGGCCCCCAGTACTTC.

The chain is built from TRBV29-1 and TRBJ2-2; the D gene is possibly TRBD2 (6 bases). The V end lost 3 bases, the J end lost 8 bases, and 16 bases lay between the germline ends. Germline CDR1 is SQVTM and CDR2 is ANQGSEA. The CDR3 covers 14 residues. CDR3 amino acids: CSVESLATSGELFF. Here the CDR3 DNA reads TGCAGCGTTGAGTCCCTAGCGACCTCTGGGGAGCTGTTTTTT.

The chain links TRBV29-1 to TRBJ1-3; 7 bases agree with TRBD1. The CDR3 consists of 12 residues. Germline V CDR1 and CDR2: SQVTM, ANQGSEA. Trimming at V came to 4 bases and at J to 8 bases, leaving 5 bases not matched to a gene. The CDR3 region is CSVAVQGHTIYF. The CDR3 DNA reads TGCAGCGTTGCGGTACAGGGGCACACCATATATTTT.

The rearrangement uses TRBV6-5 and TRBJ1-3; tentatively, D is TRBD1 (6 bases). This CDR3 region has 14 residues. CDR1 is MNHEY and CDR2 is SVGAGI in the germline V gene. V lost 2 bases, J lost 7 bases, and 12 bases lay in between. CDR3 amino acids: CASSYRAGENTIYF. The CDR3 DNA reads as TGTGCCAGCAGTTACAGAGCAGGGGAGAACACCATATATTTT.

Of note for this clonotype: A much larger clone is a single base away; this may be a read error. This chain joins TRBV15 and TRBJ2-7; 7 nucleotides align to TRBD2. The CDR3 is 15 amino acids. Germline V gene lookup returns CDR1 LNHNV and CDR2 YYDKDF (reference sequence). CDR3 DNA: TGTGCCACCGGCAGAGACCTAGCGGCCTCCTACGAGCAGTACTTC. Translated: CATGRDLAASYEQYF. The variable domain in full, completed from reference TRBV15 and TRBJ2-7, reads DAMVIQNPRYQVTQFGKPVTLSCSQTLNHNVMYWYQQKSSQAPKLLFHYYDKDFNNEADTPDNFQSRRPNTSFCFLDIRSPGLGDTAMYLCATGRDLAASYEQYFGPGTRLTVT.

This clonotype was observed many times. This chain links TRBV7-8 with TRBJ1-3; possibly TRBD1 for D (5 bases). Germline values: CDR1 SGHVS, CDR2 FQNEAQ. V was trimmed by 0 bases and J by 4 bases, leaving 7 bases between them. This CDR3 has 14 residues. The CDR3 sequence is CASSLAGVGNTIYF. CDR3 nucleotide sequence: TGTGCCAGCAGCTTAGCAGGGGTAGGAAACACCATATATTTT.

This sequence joins TRBV24-1 and TRBJ2-7, with 7 bases aligning to TRBD2. The ends lost 3 bases at V and 3 bases at J; junction bases unmatched: 1. The CDR3 runs to 13 residues. Per the germline V gene, CDR1 is KGHDR and CDR2 is SFDVKD. CDR3 sequence: CATSDPGGYEQYF. CDR3 nucleotides: TGTGCCACCAGTGATCCGGGGGGCTACGAGCAGTACTTC.

The chain combines TRBV9 with TRBJ2-7, with 14 bases that match TRBD2. V was pared by 7 bases and J by 6 bases, with 12 bases of the junction left unmatched. Germline values: CDR1 SGDLS, CDR2 YYNGEE. CDR3 size: 16 residues. CDR3 residues: CASQDQTSGRGREQYF. The CDR3 region has the DNA TGTGCCAGCCAAGATCAGACTAGCGGGAGGGGTCGCGAGCAGTACTTC.

Notes on this clonotype: The junction and the germline gene differ at one end; a read error may be behind it. This sequence joins TRBV6-2 or TRBV6-3 and TRBJ1-5; TRBD1 aligns across 10 bases. The CDR3 has 17 residues. CDR1 and CDR2 (germline): MNHEY, SVGEGT. The CDR3 region is CANSYLLRQGAFQPQHF. The CDR3 coding sequence is TGTGCCAACAGTTACTTGTTAAGACAGGGGGCTTTTCAGCCCCAGCATTTT.